The clone carrying this T cell receptor beta chain was seen a handful of times. Its target is unknown. The sample belongs to a study of T cells after yellow fever vaccination. TCRdb redid the calling of the 5' RACE reads with MiXCR, one entry per CDR3 protein. The sample lists around 320,000 distinct CDR3 sequences, around 8.6% occurring once. Broader study findings: One caveat is that FACS-sorted repertoires could contain abundant clonotypes contaminating from the bulk population.

Trimming removed 1 base at V and 4 bases at J, with 16 bases between. Germline CDR1 reads KGHDR; CDR2 reads SFDVKD. The CDR3 sequence is 17 residues long. The TCR sequence derives from a man between 18 and 29 years old who received the YFV17D yellow fever vaccine. The chain is built from TRBV24-1 and TRBJ1-3, with a weak D call TRBD1 (6 bases). Source: CD4+ T cells sorted from PBMCs, taken 5 days after the yellow fever booster vaccination. CDR3 coding DNA: TGTGCCACCAGTGATTTCCAACAGGGTTTGGGGGGAAACACCATATATTTT. Translated, it gives CATSDFQQGLGGNTIYF.